This entry is about one TCR beta chain. Its specificity is unknown. The data were obtained in a study of T cell responses to AZD1222 COVID-19 vaccine. Findings and caveats of the study: Baseline testing showed seropositivity in only six AZD1222 recipients.

Germline trimming cut 4 bases from V and 5 bases from J; bases unmatched to any gene: 8. The CDR3 consists of 15 residues. Looked up from germline, CDR1 is SGHKS and CDR2 is YYEKEE (reference sequence). Profiled with immunoSEQ multiplex PCR; TCRdb holds only in-frame clones, not every one. The sample contains 100,000 to 130,000 clones, approximately 90% of which appear only once. The TCR was taken from an adult who received the AZD1222 COVID-19 vaccine. The sequences come from peripheral blood, collected 28 days after the second AZD1222 dose. The chain employs TRBV5-5 and TRBJ1-1; the match to TRBD1 covers 10 bases. CDR3 in amino acids: CASSPADRGWTEAFF. The DNA of the CDR3 is TGTGCCAGCAGCCCTGCGGACAGGGGGTGGACTGAAGCTTTCTTT.